The rows below give T cell receptor beta chains drawn from one sample of a study of shared T cell receptors in the human thymus. Measured with immunoSEQ multiplex PCR; TCRdb has only the in-frame clones, and not every one. The sample includes 500,000 to 850,000 clones, more than 75% of them seen just once. This sample also appeared in a second study, on human thymus T cells.

Sequencing was performed on thymocytes. Receptors were obtained from a boy under two years old with a congenital heart defect. The CDR3 runs from the conserved cysteine through the conserved F or W. The D gene is left open where the match is weak. Some rows have no size entry. The others give once, few or many, or a class for an expanded clone.

v_call	d_call	clone_size	j_call	cdr3_nt	cdr3_aa
TRBV5-1	-	once	TRBJ2-5	TGCGCCACCACGACAGGCTGGGGGGAGACCCAGTACTTC	CATTTGWGETQYF
TRBV20-1	-	once	TRBJ2-1	TGCAGTGCTACGGGAAATGAGCAGTTCTTC	CSATGNEQFF
TRBV4-1	-	few	TRBJ2-1	TGCGCCAGCAGCCCCACGGAATCGCCGGGGAATGAGCAGTTCTTC	CASSPTESPGNEQFF
TRBV2	TRBD1	-	TRBJ1-2	TGTGCCAGCAGTAAGGCGGGACAGGGGTCCCACACGCGGGGCTACACCTTC	CASSKAGQGSHTRGYTF
TRBV6-6	TRBD1	-	TRBJ1-2	TGTGCCAGCAGTTTTACAGGGGGCGGGGATGGCTACACCTTC	CASSFTGGGDGYTF
TRBV7-9	-	-	TRBJ2-2	TGTGCCAGCTATGTCCAGCGGCCTGACACCGGGGAGCTGTTTTTT	CASYVQRPDTGELFF
TRBV15	TRBD1	-	TRBJ2-7	TGTGCCACCAGCAGAGTCCGACAGGGAACGTTCTACGAGCAGTACTTC	CATSRVRQGTFYEQYF
TRBV7-2	-	-	TRBJ1-1	TGTGCCAGCAGCTTAGTAGAGGGAGGGAGCTCGGCAGCTGAAGCTTTCTTT	CASSLVEGGSSAAEAFF
TRBV30	-	-	TRBJ2-1	TGTGCCTGGAGCGCGTCGAAGTCGGGAGTGGACAATGAGCAGTTCTTC	CAWSASKSGVDNEQFF
TRBV27	-	-	TRBJ2-7	TGTGCCAGCAGCTTAGGGGGGTCCGAGCAGTACTTC	CASSLGGSEQYF
TRBV9	-	-	TRBJ1-6	TGTGCCAGCAGCGCCGGACAGAATAATTCACCCCTCCACTTT	CASSAGQNNSPLHF
TRBV11-2	-	-	TRBJ2-1	TGTGCCAGCAGCTTATGGACAAGGGTAGCGGTCTCCTACAATGAGCAGTTCTTC	CASSLWTRVAVSYNEQFF
TRBV28	-	-	TRBJ2-1	TGTGCCAGCAGTTCCCATTCAGGGGAAGGGACCTACAATGAGCAGTTCTTC	CASSSHSGEGTYNEQFF
TRBV7-6	TRBD1	-	TRBJ1-2	TGTGCCAGCAGCTTAGGGCCGCGGGACAGCAATGGCTACACCTTC	CASSLGPRDSNGYTF
TRBV7-8	TRBD1	-	TRBJ2-7	TGTGCCAGCAGCTTAGACGCCTACGGGACAGGGGGGTTTGGGCAGTACTTC	CASSLDAYGTGGFGQYF
TRBV5-1	TRBD2	-	TRBJ2-3	TGCGCCAGCAGCTCCCCCGGGACTAGCGGGGGTACAAAGGATACGCAGTATTTT	CASSSPGTSGGTKDTQYF
TRBV4-1	TRBD1	-	TRBJ1-2	TGCGCCAGCAGCGACAGGGGATTCTATGGCTACACCTTC	CASSDRGFYGYTF
TRBV28	TRBD1	-	TRBJ1-5	TGTGCCAGCAGTCTCTCACCGGACAGGGAAGGCAATCAGCCCCAGCATTTT	CASSLSPDREGNQPQHF
TRBV5-6	TRBD1	-	TRBJ1-5	TGTGCCAGCAGCTTGGGACAGGGGTCGAGTCAGCCCCAGCATTTT	CASSLGQGSSQPQHF
TRBV5-1	-	-	TRBJ2-1	TGCGCCAGCAGCTTGGGAGCTACGAGCTCCTACAATGAGCAGTTCTTC	CASSLGATSSYNEQFF
TRBV5-5	-	-	TRBJ1-5	TGTGCCAGCAGCTTGGGAGGGTACGATAGCAATCAGCCCCAGCATTTT	CASSLGGYDSNQPQHF
TRBV4-1	TRBD2	-	TRBJ2-2	TGCGCCAGCAGCCAAGTACTAGCGGGAGTTCGGATCGGGGAGCTGTTTTTT	CASSQVLAGVRIGELFF
TRBV5-4	TRBD2	-	TRBJ2-3	TGTGCCAGCAGCTCTCCTAGCGGGGTGGTAGATACGCAGTATTTT	CASSSPSGVVDTQYF
TRBV9	TRBD1	-	TRBJ1-2	TGTGCCAGCAGCGCAGAGACAGGGGTCGATGGCTACACCTTC	CASSAETGVDGYTF
TRBV12-5	TRBD2	-	TRBJ2-7	TGTGCTAGTGGTTTGGAACTAGCGGGGGGGTCTGGGACCTACGAGCAGTACTTC	CASGLELAGGSGTYEQYF
TRBV7-2	-	-	TRBJ1-2	TGTGCCAGCAGCTTATGGTATACTACTAACTATGGCTACACCTTC	CASSLWYTTNYGYTF
TRBV19	TRBD1	-	TRBJ2-7	TGTGCCAGCGGGCCAGACCGGACAGGGGGATTTTACGAGCAGTACTTC	CASGPDRTGGFYEQYF